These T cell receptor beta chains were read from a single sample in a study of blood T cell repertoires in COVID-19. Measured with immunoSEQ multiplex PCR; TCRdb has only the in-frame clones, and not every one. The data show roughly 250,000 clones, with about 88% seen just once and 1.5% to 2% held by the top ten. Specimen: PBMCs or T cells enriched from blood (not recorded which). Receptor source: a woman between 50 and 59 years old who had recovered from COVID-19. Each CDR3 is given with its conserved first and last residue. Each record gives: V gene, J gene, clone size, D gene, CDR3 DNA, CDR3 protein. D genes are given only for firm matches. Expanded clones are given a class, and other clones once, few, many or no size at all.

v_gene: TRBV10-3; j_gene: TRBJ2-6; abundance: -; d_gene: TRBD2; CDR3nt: TGTGCCATCAGCGCGGGAGTGGGTCCTGGGGCCAACGTCCTGACTTTC; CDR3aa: CAISAGVGPGANVLTF
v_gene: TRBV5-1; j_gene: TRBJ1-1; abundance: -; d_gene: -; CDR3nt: TGCGCCAGCAGCTTGGATGCATCCGGCACTGAAGCTTTCTTT; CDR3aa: CASSLDASGTEAFF
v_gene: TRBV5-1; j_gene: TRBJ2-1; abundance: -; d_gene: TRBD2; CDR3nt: TGCGCCAGAATAGCGGGAGGGCCCGTCAATGAGCAGTTCTTC; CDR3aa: CARIAGGPVNEQFF
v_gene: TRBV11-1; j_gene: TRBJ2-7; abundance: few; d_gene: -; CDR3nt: TGTGCCAGCAGCTGGCTAGGAGGACAGCCCTACGAGCAGTACTTC; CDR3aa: CASSWLGGQPYEQYF
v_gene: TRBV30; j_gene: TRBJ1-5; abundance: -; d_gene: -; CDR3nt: TGTGCCTGGAGTTCCGGGAACAATCAGCCCCAGCATTTT; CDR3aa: CAWSSGNNQPQHF
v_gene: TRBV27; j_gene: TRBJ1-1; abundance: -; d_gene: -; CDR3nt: TGTGCCAGCAGTTTATTAGGCAGGACAGTAACTGAAGCTTTCTTT; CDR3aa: CASSLLGRTVTEAFF
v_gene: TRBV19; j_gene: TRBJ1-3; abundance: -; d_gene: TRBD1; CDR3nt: TGTGCCAGTAGTTTACAGGGGTCTGGAAACACCATATATTTT; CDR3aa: CASSLQGSGNTIYF
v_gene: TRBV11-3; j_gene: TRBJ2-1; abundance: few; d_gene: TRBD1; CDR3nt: TGTGCCAGCAGCCCTCGGGACAGGGGGCTGTACAATGAGCAGTTCTTC; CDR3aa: CASSPRDRGLYNEQFF
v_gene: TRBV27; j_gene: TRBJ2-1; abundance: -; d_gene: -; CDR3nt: TGTGCCAGCAGTTTCGGATCCGGTCGGCTAGCCTACAATGAGCAGTTCTTC; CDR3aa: CASSFGSGRLAYNEQFF
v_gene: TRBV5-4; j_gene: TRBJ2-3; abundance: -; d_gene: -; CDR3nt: TGTGCCAGCAGGGGGACTCTAAACACAGATACGCAGTATTTT; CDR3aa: CASRGTLNTDTQYF
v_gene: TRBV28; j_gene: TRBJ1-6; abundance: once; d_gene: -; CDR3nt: TGTGCAAGCAGGTCAGGTCGCTCCTATAATTCACCCCTCCACTTT; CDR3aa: CASRSGRSYNSPLHF